The rows below give T cell receptor beta chains drawn from one sample of a study of read filtering for tumor transcriptome and immune sequencing. From the reads, TCRdb called clonotypes with MiXCR, one entry per CDR3 protein. The sample records fewer than 100,000 distinct CDR3 sequences, approximately 13% being singletons. Sequencing was done on a sample of a population of CD138-negative cells sorted from bone marrow. The receptors were gathered from a donor at least 40 years old with multiple myeloma. Each CDR3 is given with its conserved first and last residue. Rows give clone size only sometimes, using once, few, many, or a class for an expanded clone.

V	J	size	CDR3
TRBV20-1	TRBJ2-1	many	CSALPPAASGSNYNEQFF
TRBV10-1	TRBJ2-5	few	CASSDDSMETQYF
TRBV27	TRBJ2-7	few	CASSSYGTGSGEQYF
TRBV5-1	TRBJ2-1	many	CASSLGSPAGTNSDEQFF
TRBV6-1	TRBJ2-3	many	CASSEGGSPTTTDTQYF
TRBV12-3/TRBV12-4	TRBJ2-1	many	CASSALGLAGNNERFF
TRBV19	TRBJ2-7	many	CASSIRSGEGYEQYF
TRBV5-1	TRBJ1-6	many	CASSLGTGGNSPLHF
TRBV10-3	TRBJ1-5	many	CAISEFEGNQPQHF
TRBV5-1	TRBJ2-1	many	CASRADNEQFF
TRBV28	TRBJ1-5	many	CASSRGANQPQHF
TRBV2	TRBJ1-5	many	CASSVGQGGQPQHF
TRBV5-6	TRBJ2-1	many	CASSLGWGRGNEQFF
TRBV29-1	TRBJ2-7	many	CSVEGLAGVYEQYF
TRBV12-3/TRBV12-4	TRBJ1-1	.	CASSTPYREVVTEAFF
TRBV12-3/TRBV12-4	TRBJ1-5	few	CASSLTEGGNQPQHF
TRBV6-2/TRBV6-3	TRBJ1-4	many	CASRRKARGTNEKLFF
TRBV28	TRBJ2-7	many	CASVASAGGVYEQYF
TRBV18	TRBJ1-2	.	CASSPDPSYGYTF
TRBV20-1	TRBJ2-5	many	CSARGLAGGTETQYF